The rows below give T cell receptor beta chains drawn from one sample of a study of T cells after yellow fever vaccination. TCRdb passed the 5' RACE reads through MiXCR, listing each CDR3 protein once. The sample lists 13,000 or so distinct CDR3 sequences; 4.5% to 6% were seen once. The starting material was PBMCs, either bulk or a sorted T-cell subset (CD4+, CD8+, memory, or dextramer-sorted; not recorded which), obtained 45 days after the yellow fever booster vaccination. The receptors shown here come from a man aged 25 to 40 who received the YFV17D yellow fever vaccine. CDR3s include the opening cysteine and the closing phenylalanine or tryptophan. D genes are given only for firm matches. Clone size is given for some rows only: seen once, a few or many times, or a class if the clone is expanded.

V,size,D,J,DNA,CDR3
TRBV6-5,many,NA,TRBJ2-5,TGTGCCAGCAGTGGGACCGGGCCTACCCAGTACTTC,CASSGTGPTQYF
TRBV27,many,TRBD2,TRBJ2-1,TGTGCCAGCAGGGAACTAGCGGGATCCGTCGACTCCTACAATGAGCAGTTCTTC,CASRELAGSVDSYNEQFF
TRBV7-8,many,TRBD2,TRBJ2-1,TGTGCCAGCAGCTTACGCCGGAAGGTGGGACTAGCGGGAGGGCCCTACAATGAGCAGTTCTTC,CASSLRRKVGLAGGPYNEQFF
TRBV3-1,many,NA,TRBJ1-4,TGTGCCAGCAGCCAAGAGACGGGGGGAACGCTGTTTTTT,CASSQETGGTLFF
TRBV29-1,many,NA,TRBJ2-7,TGCAGCGTTGAAGATACCACCGGGACTGGCGTCTCCTACGAGCAGTACTTC,CSVEDTTGTGVSYEQYF
TRBV5-1,many,NA,TRBJ2-2,TGCGCCAGCAGCTCTGACTTGCCCCCGTTCTACACCGGGGAGCTGTTTTTT,CASSSDLPPFYTGELFF
TRBV20-1,NA,NA,TRBJ2-7,TGCAGTGCTCGGAGGGCCTTTGACGAGCAGTACTTC,CSARRAFDEQYF
TRBV3-1,many,NA,TRBJ2-1,TGTGCCTCCGGGGGAGCACATGAGCAGTTCTTC,CASGGAHEQFF
TRBV4-1,many,NA,TRBJ2-1,TGCGCCAGCAGCCAAGATACCCCCCCGGGACGTAGGGTAATGAGGCAGTTCTTC,CASSQDTPPGRRVMRQFF
TRBV4-3,many,NA,TRBJ2-5,TGCGCCAGCAGCCAAGACCCGGGTGGGGGAGAGACCCAGTACTTC,CASSQDPGGGETQYF
TRBV6-2/TRBV6-3,many,TRBD1,TRBJ2-6,TGTGCCAGCAGTTACTCCTACCTAAAGCTTAGGGACAGGCCTTCTGGGGCCAACGTCCTGACTTTC,CASSYSYLKLRDRPSGANVLTF
TRBV11-2,many,NA,TRBJ2-4,TGTGCCAGCAGTCTGGCAGGCCCCAAAAACATTCAGTACTTC,CASSLAGPKNIQYF
TRBV19,many,NA,TRBJ2-5,TGTGCCAGTAGCTCAATCGGCGAGACCCAGTACTTC,CASSSIGETQYF
TRBV20-1,many,TRBD1,TRBJ1-4,TGCAGTGCTCTTTCGAGACAGGGTAGGGAAAAACTGTTTTTT,CSALSRQGREKLFF
TRBV30,many,NA,TRBJ2-7,TGTGCCTGGAGTGTAATGGGGCGACCCTACGAGCAGTACTTC,CAWSVMGRPYEQYF
TRBV28,NA,NA,TRBJ2-7,TGTGCCAGCAGTTTACGGCAGGAGCAGTACTTC,CASSLRQEQYF
TRBV5-1,many,TRBD1,TRBJ2-3,TGCGCCAGCAGCTTAGGACAGGCCACAGATACGCAGTATTTT,CASSLGQATDTQYF
TRBV19,many,NA,TRBJ2-7,TGTGCCAGTAGTACCGTCGGTCATTACGAGCAGTACTTC,CASSTVGHYEQYF
TRBV6-5,many,TRBD1,TRBJ2-7,TGTGCCAGCAGTTTCACACAGGGGAACTACGAGCAGTACTTC,CASSFTQGNYEQYF
TRBV20-1,many,TRBD2,TRBJ2-1,TGCAGTGCTAAAGCGGGAGCTTACAATGAGCAGTTCTTC,CSAKAGAYNEQFF
TRBV28,medium-sized,TRBD2,TRBJ2-5,TGTGCCAGCATCTCCGGGAGGTCCGTGGAGACCCAGTACTTC,CASISGRSVETQYF
TRBV9,many,TRBD1,TRBJ2-7,TGTGCCAGCAGCGTAGCCTCCGGGACAGGGGCCTACGAGCAGTACTTC,CASSVASGTGAYEQYF
TRBV7-2,NA,NA,TRBJ2-7,TGTGCCAGCAGCTTAGTGACTTCTTCCTACGAGCAGTACTTC,CASSLVTSSYEQYF
TRBV10-3,many,TRBD2,TRBJ2-7,TGTGCCACCAGGCTGCTAGCGGACCTCTACGAGCAGTACTTC,CATRLLADLYEQYF
TRBV7-9,many,NA,TRBJ2-7,TGTGCCAGCAGCTTATGGGGGATTCCCTACGAGCAGTACTTC,CASSLWGIPYEQYF
TRBV5-1,many,NA,TRBJ2-3,TGCGCCAGCAGCTTGGAGGGAGATCCCCCAGATACGCAGTATTTT,CASSLEGDPPDTQYF
TRBV7-9,many,TRBD1,TRBJ2-7,TGTGCCAGCAGCTACGACCCACTCAGGGGGACGTACGAGCAGTACTTC,CASSYDPLRGTYEQYF
TRBV6-8,many,NA,TRBJ2-6,TGTGCCAGCAGTTCCCGGCAGGGTAGGGCCAACGTCCTGACTTTC,CASSSRQGRANVLTF
TRBV6-5,many,NA,TRBJ1-1,TGTGCCAGCAGACCATCGTTCATGAACACTGAAGCTTTCTTT,CASRPSFMNTEAFF
TRBV20-1,many,TRBD2,TRBJ2-7,TGCAGTGCTAGTCTCGGGAGGGCGTATTCCGAGCAGTACTTC,CSASLGRAYSEQYF
TRBV20-1,many,TRBD2,TRBJ2-7,TGCAGTGCTAGGTTCAGGTCTAGCGGGAGTGCCGAGCAGTACTTC,CSARFRSSGSAEQYF
TRBV10-3,many,NA,TRBJ2-1,TGTGCCATCAGTGAAGTAAGGAATGAGCAGTTCTTC,CAISEVRNEQFF
TRBV2,NA,NA,TRBJ1-3,TGTACCATCAGTCTGGGACAAAAAAAAGTCTCTGGAAACACCATATATTTT,CTISLGQKKVSGNTIYF
TRBV28,many,NA,TRBJ2-7,TGTGCCAGCTTGCCGGACAAGGTTACCGAGCAGTACTTC,CASLPDKVTEQYF
TRBV10-3,many,TRBD2,TRBJ2-7,TGTGCCATCAGTGATTCTCTAGCGGGGGCCTTTGAGCAGTACTTC,CAISDSLAGAFEQYF
TRBV6-5,few,TRBD2,TRBJ2-7,TGTGCCAGCGAAGCGGGAGCGGGATACTCCTACGAGCAGTACTTC,CASEAGAGYSYEQYF
TRBV29-1,many,TRBD2,TRBJ2-3,TGCAGCGTTGAAATCGCTCTAGCGGAAAGCACAGATACGCAGTATTTT,CSVEIALAESTDTQYF
TRBV5-1,many,TRBD1,TRBJ2-3,TGCGCCAGCAGCTTGGGGGACAGGGTTAACACGGATACGCAGTATTTT,CASSLGDRVNTDTQYF
TRBV6-1,many,NA,TRBJ2-2,TGTGCCAGCACCTCGGGCCGAGCGAACACCGGGGAGCTGTTTTTT,CASTSGRANTGELFF
TRBV4-2,many,NA,TRBJ1-5,TGTGCCAGCAGCCAACCCCTCACTGGAGGAGGCAATCAGCCCCAGCATTTT,CASSQPLTGGGNQPQHF
TRBV6-1,many,NA,TRBJ2-3,TGTGCCAGCAGACCTCCCGGAAGGTCAGATACGCAGTATTTT,CASRPPGRSDTQYF
TRBV12-3/TRBV12-4,NA,NA,TRBJ1-1,TGTACCTTCAGTTTAAGGGTAACTGAAGCTTTCTTT,CTFSLRVTEAFF